This T cell receptor (beta chain) was profiled in a study of blood T cell repertoires in COVID-19. Overall study context: Samples taken during acute and convalescent COVID-19 were collected in the United States, Italy and Spain. PBMCs, B-cell-depleted T cells, or T cells were the source of the cDNA or gDNA that made up the material.

Per the original methods: The assay estimated nucleated cells by amplifying reference gene primers. Profiled with immunoSEQ multiplex PCR; TCRdb holds only in-frame clones, not every one. Clonal size and the V and J genes are those of that table, whereas D and trimming came from the DNA. The repertoire holds around 270,000 clones, over 80% seen once, with less than 2% in the top ten. The V end lost 7 bases, the J end lost 6 bases, and 20 bases lay between the germline ends. The CDR3 is 15 residues long. Looked up from germline, CDR1 is SNHLY and CDR2 is FYNNEI. Sequencing used peripheral blood. This rearrangement joins TRBV2 to TRBJ2-3, with D uncertain. This TCR was recovered from a woman in her 40s who had recovered from COVID-19. CDR3 residues: CASTLSLPLGDTQYF. As DNA, the CDR3 is TGTGCCAGCACCCTATCCCTACCACTCGGGGATACGCAGTATTTT.